This T cell receptor beta chain was sequenced for a study of post-analysis software for immune sequencing data. Study observations and caveats: The F measure placed samples prepared in the same batch into strongly shared clusters. Among a few TRBV segments more frequent in patients than controls were TRBV5-6, TRBV5-1 and TRBV20-1. A significant reduction in normalized Chao1 diversity was observed in multiple sclerosis patients versus controls.

Sequencing libraries made from TCR beta cDNA carried unique molecular identifiers. TCRdb independently ran MiXCR on the PCR reads; one entry per CDR3 protein. Among fewer than 550,000 distinct CDR3 sequences listed, 30% to 40% were seen once. J was trimmed by 4 bases and V by 5 bases; bases with no gene match: 14. Germline V CDR1 and CDR2: SGHAT, FQNNGV. This CDR3 contains 19 residues. As for this clonotype: Its target is not known.

The specimen was blood. The chain is built from TRBV11-2 and TRBJ2-3; 14 bases fit TRBD2. The clonotype originates from a girl younger than 18 with multiple sclerosis. The CDR3 region is CASSSLYWTSGGRADTQYF. DNA for the CDR3: TGTGCCAGCAGCAGCCTCTATTGGACTAGCGGGGGGCGGGCAGATACGCAGTATTTT.